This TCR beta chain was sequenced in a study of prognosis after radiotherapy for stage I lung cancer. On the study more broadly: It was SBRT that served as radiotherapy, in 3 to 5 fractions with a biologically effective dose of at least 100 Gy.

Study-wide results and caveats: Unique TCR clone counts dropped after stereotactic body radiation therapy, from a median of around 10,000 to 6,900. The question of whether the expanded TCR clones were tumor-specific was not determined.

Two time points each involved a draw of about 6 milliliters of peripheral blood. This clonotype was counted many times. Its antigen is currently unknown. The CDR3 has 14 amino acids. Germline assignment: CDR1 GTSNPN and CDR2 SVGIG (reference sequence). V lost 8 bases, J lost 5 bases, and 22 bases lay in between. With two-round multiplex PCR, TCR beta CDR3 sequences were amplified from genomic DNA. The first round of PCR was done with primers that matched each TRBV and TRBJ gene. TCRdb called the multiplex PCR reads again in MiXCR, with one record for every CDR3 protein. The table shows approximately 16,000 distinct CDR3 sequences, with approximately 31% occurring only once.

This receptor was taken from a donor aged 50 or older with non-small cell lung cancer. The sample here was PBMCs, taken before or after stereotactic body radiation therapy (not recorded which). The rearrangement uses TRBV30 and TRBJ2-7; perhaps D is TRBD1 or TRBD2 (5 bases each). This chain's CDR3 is CALQYRDRPHEQYF. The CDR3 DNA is TGTGCCCTCCAATACCGGGACCGCCCCCACGAGCAGTACTTC.